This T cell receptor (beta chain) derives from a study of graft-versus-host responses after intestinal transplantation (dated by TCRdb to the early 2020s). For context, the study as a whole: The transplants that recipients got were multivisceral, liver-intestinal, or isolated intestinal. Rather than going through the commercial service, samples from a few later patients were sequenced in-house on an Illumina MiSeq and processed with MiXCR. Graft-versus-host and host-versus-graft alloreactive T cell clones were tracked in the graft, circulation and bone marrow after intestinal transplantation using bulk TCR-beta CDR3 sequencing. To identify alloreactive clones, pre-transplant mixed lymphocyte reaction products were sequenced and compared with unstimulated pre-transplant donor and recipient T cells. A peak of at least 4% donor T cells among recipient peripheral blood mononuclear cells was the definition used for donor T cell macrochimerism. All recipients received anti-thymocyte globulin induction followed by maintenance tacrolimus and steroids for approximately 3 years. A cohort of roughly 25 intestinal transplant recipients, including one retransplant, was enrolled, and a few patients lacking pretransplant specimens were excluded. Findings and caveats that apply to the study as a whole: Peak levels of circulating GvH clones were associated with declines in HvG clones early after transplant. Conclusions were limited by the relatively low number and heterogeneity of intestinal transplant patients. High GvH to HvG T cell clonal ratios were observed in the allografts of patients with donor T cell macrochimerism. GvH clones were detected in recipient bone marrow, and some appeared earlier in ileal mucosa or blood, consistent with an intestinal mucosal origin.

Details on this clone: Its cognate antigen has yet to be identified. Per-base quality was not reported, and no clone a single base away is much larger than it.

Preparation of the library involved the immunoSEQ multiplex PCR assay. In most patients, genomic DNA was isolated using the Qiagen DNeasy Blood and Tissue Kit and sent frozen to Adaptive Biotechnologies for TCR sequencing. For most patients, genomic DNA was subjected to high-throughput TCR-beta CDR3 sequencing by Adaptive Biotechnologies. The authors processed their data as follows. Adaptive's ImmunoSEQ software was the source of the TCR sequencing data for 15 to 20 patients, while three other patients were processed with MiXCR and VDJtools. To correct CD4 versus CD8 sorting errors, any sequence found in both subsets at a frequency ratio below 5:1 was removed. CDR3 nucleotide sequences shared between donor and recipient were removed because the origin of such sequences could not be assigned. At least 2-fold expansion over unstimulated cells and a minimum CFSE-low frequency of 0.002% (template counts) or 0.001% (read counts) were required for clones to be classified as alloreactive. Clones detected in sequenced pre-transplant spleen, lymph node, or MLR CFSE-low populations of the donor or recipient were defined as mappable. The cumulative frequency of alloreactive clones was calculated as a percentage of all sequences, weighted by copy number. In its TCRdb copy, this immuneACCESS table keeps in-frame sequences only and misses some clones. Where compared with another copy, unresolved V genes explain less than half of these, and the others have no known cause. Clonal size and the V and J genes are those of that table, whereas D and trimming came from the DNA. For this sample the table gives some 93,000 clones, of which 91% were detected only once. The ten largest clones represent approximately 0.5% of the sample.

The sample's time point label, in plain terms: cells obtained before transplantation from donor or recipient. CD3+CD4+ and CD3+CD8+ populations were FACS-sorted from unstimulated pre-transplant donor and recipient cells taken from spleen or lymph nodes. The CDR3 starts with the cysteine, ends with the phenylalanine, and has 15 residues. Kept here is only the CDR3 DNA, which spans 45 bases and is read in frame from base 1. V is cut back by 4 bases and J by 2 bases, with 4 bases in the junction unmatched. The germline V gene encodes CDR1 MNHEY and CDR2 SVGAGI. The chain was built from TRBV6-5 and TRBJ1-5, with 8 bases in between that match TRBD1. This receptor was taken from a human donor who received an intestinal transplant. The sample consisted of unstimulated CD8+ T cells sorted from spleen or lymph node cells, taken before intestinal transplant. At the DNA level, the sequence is TGTGCCAGCAGTTCCATGGACAGGGGCAATCAGCCCCAGCATTTT. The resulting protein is CASSSMDRGNQPQHF.